This T cell receptor (beta chain) was identified in a study of blood T cell repertoires in COVID-19. Self-reported history from a screening survey and questionnaire set each donor's cohort. Sequencing used immunoSEQ multiplex PCR; TCRdb keeps in-frame clones, though not all of them. The sample shows over 200,000 clones, less than 85% of them seen only once. Losses at the gene ends were 5 bases for V and 6 bases for J; bases not matched to a gene: 10. Germline V gene lookup returns CDR1 MNHEY and CDR2 SMNVEV (reference sequence). The CDR3 consists of 15 residues. The receptor comes from a man aged 55 to 69 who had recovered from COVID-19. What was sequenced was PBMCs or T cells enriched from blood (not recorded which). J is TRBJ1-2 and V is TRBV27; 9 bases align to TRBD1. CDR3 region: CASSSLGQGLDGYTF. The CDR3 DNA sequence: TGTGCCAGCAGTAGCTTGGGACAGGGATTGGATGGCTACACCTTC.